This T cell receptor beta chain was recovered during a study of OX40 agonist ivuxolimab in advanced cancers. Across the study: Patients were treated with ivuxolimab, an agonistic anti-OX40 (CD134) antibody. Checkpoint inhibitors had been given previously to about 38% of patients.

This CDR3 is built from 13 residues. V shed 7 bases and J shed 8 bases, with 14 bases lying between them. Germline-derived CDR1 and CDR2 are LNHDA and SQIVND (reference sequence). This clone was detected ten times or more. TCRdb keeps only in-frame clones here, not all; method: immunoSEQ multiplex PCR. Here the sample spans approximately 15,000 clones, 70% to 75% being singletons. This chain links TRBV19 with TRBJ2-2; D is uncertain. This receptor was obtained from an adult with an advanced solid tumor such as melanoma, head and neck, liver or kidney cancer. The sample consisted of CD4+ or CD8+ T cells sorted from blood, taken in a trial of the OX40 agonist ivuxolimab. The CDR3 DNA follows: TGTGCCAGTACTCATAGTTGGGGTGGGGAGCTGTTTTTT. This translates into CASTHSWGGELFF.